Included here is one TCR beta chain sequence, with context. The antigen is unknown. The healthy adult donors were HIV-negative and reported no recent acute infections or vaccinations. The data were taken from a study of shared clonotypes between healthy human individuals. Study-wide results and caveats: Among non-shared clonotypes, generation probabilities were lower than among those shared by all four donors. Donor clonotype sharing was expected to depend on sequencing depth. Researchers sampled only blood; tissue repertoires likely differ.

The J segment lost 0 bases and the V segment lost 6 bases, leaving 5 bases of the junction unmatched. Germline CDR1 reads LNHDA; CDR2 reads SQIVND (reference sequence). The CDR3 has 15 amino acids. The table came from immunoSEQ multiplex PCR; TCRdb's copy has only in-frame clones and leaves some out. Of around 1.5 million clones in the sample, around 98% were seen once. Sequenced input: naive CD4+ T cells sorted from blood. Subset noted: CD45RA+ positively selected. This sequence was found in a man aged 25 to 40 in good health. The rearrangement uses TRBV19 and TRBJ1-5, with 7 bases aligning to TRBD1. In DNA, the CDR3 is TGTGCCAGTAGCCGTCAGGGGGGTAGCAATCAGCCCCAGCATTTT. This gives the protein CASSRQGGSNQPQHF.